Listed below are T cell receptor beta chains from one sample, sequenced in a study of identical twins. TCRdb reprocessed the 5' RACE reads with MiXCR, giving one entry per CDR3 protein. The sample yields roughly 280,000 distinct CDR3 sequences, 7.5% to 9.5% seen once. The same sample was also studied in work on yellow fever vaccine responses in identical twins.

Specimen: CD8+ T cells sorted from blood. These TCRs come from a woman younger than 30 in good health. Each CDR3 is given with its conserved first and last residue. The order of the fields is clone size, J gene, V gene, D gene, CDR3 protein, CDR3 DNA. A D gene is named only where the DNA matches it firmly. Only some rows state a clone size, as once, few, many or a class for expanded clones.

-	TRBJ2-7	TRBV6-1	-	CASDPSRGTYEQYF	TGTGCCAGCGATCCCTCCAGGGGCACCTACGAGCAGTACTTC
many	TRBJ1-5	TRBV7-8	-	CASSPSWMLSNQPQHF	TGTGCCAGCAGCCCCTCATGGATGCTTAGCAATCAGCCCCAGCATTTT
many	TRBJ2-2	TRBV10-3	-	CATDPRKGTGELFF	TGTGCCACGGACCCACGGAAGGGCACCGGGGAGCTGTTTTTT
few	TRBJ2-7	TRBV4-3	TRBD1	CASSQGAGGPHEQYF	TGCGCCAGCAGCCAAGGGGCAGGGGGCCCGCACGAGCAGTACTTC
few	TRBJ2-7	TRBV30	TRBD2	CAWSEFIGGDFYEQYF	TGTGCCTGGAGTGAGTTCATTGGGGGGGATTTTTACGAGCAGTACTTC
-	TRBJ2-3	TRBV20-1	TRBD1	CSARRPSDRVITDTQYF	TGCAGTGCTAGACGGCCTAGTGACAGGGTCATCACAGATACGCAGTATTTT
many	TRBJ2-7	TRBV27	TRBD2	CASSPTSGRVHEQYF	TGTGCCAGCAGTCCGACTAGCGGGAGGGTCCACGAGCAGTACTTC
few	TRBJ2-1	TRBV6-1	-	CASSESVGDYNEQFF	TGTGCCAGCAGTGAATCGGTAGGGGACTACAATGAGCAGTTCTTC
-	TRBJ1-2	TRBV7-9	TRBD1	CASSSTGEGDYGYTF	TGTGCCAGCAGCTCTACAGGGGAGGGGGACTATGGCTACACCTTC
many	TRBJ2-5	TRBV5-1	TRBD2	CASRLSGGQETQYF	TGCGCCAGCAGATTGAGCGGGGGCCAAGAGACCCAGTACTTC
few	TRBJ2-1	TRBV7-9	-	CASIGGPIINEQFF	TGTGCCAGCATTGGGGGGCCGATAATCAATGAGCAGTTCTTC
many	TRBJ2-4	TRBV20-1	-	CSARDMGSVAKNIQYF	TGCAGTGCTAGAGATATGGGTTCCGTAGCCAAAAACATTCAGTACTTC
-	TRBJ1-1	TRBV27	-	CASSRGELFTEAFF	TGTGCCAGCAGTCGGGGAGAGCTGTTCACTGAAGCTTTCTTT
-	TRBJ2-1	TRBV11-2	TRBD2	CASSFREGLGNEQFF	TGTGCCAGCAGCTTTCGGGAGGGCCTGGGGAATGAGCAGTTCTTC
few	TRBJ1-6	TRBV2	TRBD1	CASSEVRGQINSPLHF	TGTGCCAGCAGTGAAGTCAGGGGACAGATAAATTCACCCCTCCACTTT
-	TRBJ2-1	TRBV30	TRBD2	CAWIPRLAGAHEQFF	TGTGCCTGGATACCTCGACTAGCGGGAGCCCATGAGCAGTTCTTC
-	TRBJ1-1	TRBV9	-	CASSPRIGWDTEAFF	TGTGCCAGCAGCCCCAGGATCGGGTGGGACACTGAAGCTTTCTTT
few	TRBJ2-7	TRBV20-1	TRBD2	CSARDVSGGLYEQYF	TGCAGTGCTAGAGATGTGTCGGGAGGGCTGTACGAGCAGTACTTC
many	TRBJ2-7	TRBV9	-	CASSVGSSYEQYF	TGTGCCAGCAGTGTGGGCTCCTCCTACGAGCAGTACTTC
-	TRBJ1-5	TRBV24-1	-	CATSDLYSNQPQHF	TGTGCCACCAGTGATTTGTACAGCAATCAGCCCCAGCATTTT
many	TRBJ2-2	TRBV11-2	-	CASSLEMAVRERELFF	TGTGCCAGCAGCTTAGAAATGGCGGTCCGGGAAAGGGAGCTGTTTTTT
-	TRBJ2-1	TRBV7-9	TRBD2	CASSRRTSGYNEQFF	TGTGCCAGCAGCAGAAGGACTAGCGGGTACAATGAGCAGTTCTTC
many	TRBJ1-2	TRBV29-1	-	CSDTQGNGYTF	TGCAGCGACACTCAGGGGAATGGCTACACCTTC
-	TRBJ2-1	TRBV30	TRBD2	CAWASGSSYNEQFF	TGTGCCTGGGCTAGCGGGAGCTCCTACAATGAGCAGTTCTTC
many	TRBJ1-6	TRBV28	-	CASSTLPDPLGSPLHF	TGTGCCAGCAGTACACTTCCTGACCCACTGGGTTCACCCCTCCACTTT
few	TRBJ2-1	TRBV2	-	CASSGGTSPYNEQFF	TGTGCCAGCAGCGGAGGGACTTCACCCTACAATGAGCAGTTCTTC
many	TRBJ1-2	TRBV27	-	CASSLSRNYGYTF	TGTGCCAGCAGTTTATCCAGGAACTATGGCTACACCTTC
-	TRBJ2-7	TRBV19	TRBD1	CASSVGTGPAYEQYF	TGTGCCAGTAGTGTAGGGACAGGGCCTGCCTACGAGCAGTACTTC
few	TRBJ2-5	TRBV9	TRBD1	CASSAPGQGIQETQYF	TGTGCCAGCAGCGCACCGGGACAGGGAATCCAAGAGACCCAGTACTTC
-	TRBJ2-7	TRBV20-1	TRBD2	CSARGRGEFEQYF	TGCAGTGCTAGAGGTCGGGGGGAGTTCGAGCAGTACTTC
-	TRBJ2-5	TRBV6-5	-	CASSSESRETQYF	TGTGCCAGCAGTTCAGAGTCCAGGGAGACCCAGTACTTC